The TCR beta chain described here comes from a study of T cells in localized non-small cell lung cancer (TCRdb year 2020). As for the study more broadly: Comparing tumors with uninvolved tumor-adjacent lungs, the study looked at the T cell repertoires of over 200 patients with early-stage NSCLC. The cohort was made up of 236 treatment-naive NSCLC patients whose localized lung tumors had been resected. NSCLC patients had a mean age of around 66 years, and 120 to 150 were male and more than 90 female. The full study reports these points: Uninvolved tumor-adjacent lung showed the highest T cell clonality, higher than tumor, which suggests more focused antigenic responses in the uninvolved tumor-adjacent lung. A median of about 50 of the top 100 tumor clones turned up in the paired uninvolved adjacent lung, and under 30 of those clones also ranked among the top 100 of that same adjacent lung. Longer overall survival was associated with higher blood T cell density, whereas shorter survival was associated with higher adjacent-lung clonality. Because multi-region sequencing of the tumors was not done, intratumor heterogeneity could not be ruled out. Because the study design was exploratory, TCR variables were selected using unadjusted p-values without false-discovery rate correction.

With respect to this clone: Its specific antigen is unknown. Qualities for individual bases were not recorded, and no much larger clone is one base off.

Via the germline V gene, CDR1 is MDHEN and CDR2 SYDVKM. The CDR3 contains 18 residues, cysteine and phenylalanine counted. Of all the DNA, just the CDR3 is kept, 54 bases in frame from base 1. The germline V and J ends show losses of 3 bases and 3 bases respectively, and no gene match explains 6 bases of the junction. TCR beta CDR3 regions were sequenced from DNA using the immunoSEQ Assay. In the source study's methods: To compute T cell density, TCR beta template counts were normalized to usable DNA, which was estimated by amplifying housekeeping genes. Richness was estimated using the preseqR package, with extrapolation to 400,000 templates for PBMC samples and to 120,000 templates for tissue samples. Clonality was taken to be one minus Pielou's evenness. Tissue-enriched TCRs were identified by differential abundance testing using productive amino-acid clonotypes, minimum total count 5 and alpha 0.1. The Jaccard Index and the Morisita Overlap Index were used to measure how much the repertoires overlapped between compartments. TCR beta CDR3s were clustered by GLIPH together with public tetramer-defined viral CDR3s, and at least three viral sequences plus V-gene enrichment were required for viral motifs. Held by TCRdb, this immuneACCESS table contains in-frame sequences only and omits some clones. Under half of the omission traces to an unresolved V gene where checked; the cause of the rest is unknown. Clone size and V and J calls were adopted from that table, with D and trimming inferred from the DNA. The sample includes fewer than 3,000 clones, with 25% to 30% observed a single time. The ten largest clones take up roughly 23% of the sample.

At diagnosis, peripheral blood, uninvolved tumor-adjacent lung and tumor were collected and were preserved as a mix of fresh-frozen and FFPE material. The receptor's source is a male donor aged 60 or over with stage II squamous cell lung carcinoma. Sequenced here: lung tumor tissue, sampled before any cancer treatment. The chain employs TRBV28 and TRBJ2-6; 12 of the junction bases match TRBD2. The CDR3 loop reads CASSLRLAGVIGANVLTF. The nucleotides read TGTGCCAGCAGTTTGCGACTAGCGGGAGTTATTGGGGCCAACGTCCTGACTTTC.